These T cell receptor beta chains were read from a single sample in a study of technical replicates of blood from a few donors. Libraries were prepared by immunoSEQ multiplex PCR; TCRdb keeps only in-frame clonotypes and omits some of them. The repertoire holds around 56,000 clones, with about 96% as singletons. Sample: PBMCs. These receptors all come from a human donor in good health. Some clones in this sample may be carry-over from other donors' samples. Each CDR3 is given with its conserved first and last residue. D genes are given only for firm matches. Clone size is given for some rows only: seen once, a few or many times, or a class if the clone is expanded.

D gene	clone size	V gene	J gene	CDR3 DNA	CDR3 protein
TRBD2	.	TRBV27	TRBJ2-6	TGTGCCAGCAGTCTACGACTAGCGGGAGCCATATCTGGGGCCAACGTCCTGACTTTC	CASSLRLAGAISGANVLTF
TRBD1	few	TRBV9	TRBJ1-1	TGTGCCAGCAGTCGAGGGGGCGTCACTGAAGCTTTCTTT	CASSRGGVTEAFF
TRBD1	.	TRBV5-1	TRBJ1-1	TGCGCCAGCAGCCTATATGGACAGGAGAACACTGAAGCTTTCTTT	CASSLYGQENTEAFF
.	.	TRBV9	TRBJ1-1	TGTGCCAGCAGCGTTCAGGGTTCGAGTACTGAAGCTTTCTTT	CASSVQGSSTEAFF
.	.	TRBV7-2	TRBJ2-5	TGTGCCAGCAGCTTCAACAGGGCTGAGACCCAGTACTTC	CASSFNRAETQYF
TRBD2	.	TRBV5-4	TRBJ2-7	TGTGCCAGCAGCTTGGGGGGTAGCGGGAGTATCAACGAGCAGTACTTC	CASSLGGSGSINEQYF
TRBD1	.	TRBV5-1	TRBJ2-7	TGCGCCAGCAGCTTGGCCGGGACAGGGGGTTTCTCCTACGAGCAGTACTTC	CASSLAGTGGFSYEQYF
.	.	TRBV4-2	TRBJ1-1	TGTGCCAGCAGCCCGGACCTAGGGGGATCGAGCGCTTTCTTT	CASSPDLGGSSAFF
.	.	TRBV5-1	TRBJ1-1	TGCGCCAGCAGCTTCGAGGCCCCCGGGGGGGCTTTCTTT	CASSFEAPGGAFF
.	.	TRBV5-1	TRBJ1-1	TGCGCCAGCAGCTTAGAGGGAGCGAACACTGAAGCTTTCTTT	CASSLEGANTEAFF
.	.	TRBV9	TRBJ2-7	TGTGCCAGCAGCGTCGGGGTGGCCTACGAGCAGTACTTC	CASSVGVAYEQYF
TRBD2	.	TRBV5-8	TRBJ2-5	TGTGCCAGCAGCTTGGAACTAGCGGGATCTGGGAGACCCCAGTACTTC	CASSLELAGSGRPQYF
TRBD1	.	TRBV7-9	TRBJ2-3	TGTGCCAGCAGCTTGGGACAGGGTGAGACAGATACGCAGTATTTT	CASSLGQGETDTQYF
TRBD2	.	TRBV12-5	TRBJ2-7	TGTGCTAGTGGTTGGGGGACTAGCGGGAGCTACGAGCAGTACTTC	CASGWGTSGSYEQYF
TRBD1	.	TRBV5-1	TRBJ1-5	TGCGCCAGCAGCTTGGGGCCGGGACAGCTCCAGCCCCAGCATTTT	CASSLGPGQLQPQHF
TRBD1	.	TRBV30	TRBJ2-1	TGTGCCTGGACTCACGGGACAGGGGGTTACAATGAGCAGTTCTTC	CAWTHGTGGYNEQFF
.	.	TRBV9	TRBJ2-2	TGTGCCAGCAGCGTAGCGGCGGATGGCACCGGGGAGCTGTTTTTT	CASSVAADGTGELFF
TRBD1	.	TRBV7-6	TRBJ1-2	TGTGCCAGCAGCTTAGAGGGGACAGGGAGCTATGGCTACACCTTC	CASSLEGTGSYGYTF
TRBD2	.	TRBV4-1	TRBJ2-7	TGCGCCAGCAGCCAAGATCTTGTCGGGGCGGGAGCAGCCTACGAGCAGTACTTC	CASSQDLVGAGAAYEQYF
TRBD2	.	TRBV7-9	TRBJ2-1	TGTGCCAGCAGCCCAGCCGGGACTAGCGGACACAATGAGCAGTTCTTC	CASSPAGTSGHNEQFF
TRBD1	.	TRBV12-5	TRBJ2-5	TGTGCTAGTGGCCGTCGACAGGGGGGAGAGACCCAGTACTTC	CASGRRQGGETQYF
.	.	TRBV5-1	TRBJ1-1	TGCGCCAGCAGCTTCCGCCAGGGGAGTTCCGGCACTGAAGCTTTCTTT	CASSFRQGSSGTEAFF
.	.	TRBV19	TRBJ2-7	TGTGCCAGTAGTATAGTTGCGGGACCACAGCGCGCCTACGAGCAGTACTTC	CASSIVAGPQRAYEQYF
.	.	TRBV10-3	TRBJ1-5	TGTGCCATCAGACCGGATCCAGGACAGCCCCAGCATTTT	CAIRPDPGQPQHF
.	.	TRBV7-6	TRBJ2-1	TGTGCCAGCAGCTCGGATCCAGGCAGCTACAATGAGCAGTTCTTC	CASSSDPGSYNEQFF
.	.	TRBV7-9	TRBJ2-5	TGTGCCAGCAGCTTAAGCGACCAAGAGACCCAGTACTTC	CASSLSDQETQYF
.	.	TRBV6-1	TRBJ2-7	TGTGCCAGCAATAGGGTGGGGCTTGGCTACGAGCAGTACTTC	CASNRVGLGYEQYF
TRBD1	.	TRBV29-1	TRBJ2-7	TGCAGCGTTGTGGGGACAGTTGCCAACATGCCCGGCGAGCAGTACTTC	CSVVGTVANMPGEQYF
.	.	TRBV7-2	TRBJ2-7	TGTGCCAGCAGATCCGGGTCGGGAGTAGGAGAGCAGTACTTC	CASRSGSGVGEQYF
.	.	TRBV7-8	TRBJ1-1	TGTGCCAGCAGCTCATCTCGCACAACCGTTAACACTGAAGCTTTCTTT	CASSSSRTTVNTEAFF
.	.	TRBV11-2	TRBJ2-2	TGTGCCAGCAGCTTATCCCGGACAGTGTCCGGGGAGCTGTTTTTT	CASSLSRTVSGELFF
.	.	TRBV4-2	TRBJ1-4	TGTGCCAGCAGCCAAGAAGGGGTTGGGGGCCTTGAAAAACTGTTTTTT	CASSQEGVGGLEKLFF
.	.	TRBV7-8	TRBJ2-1	TGTGCCAGCAGCCAGGGGACTATACAATTGGGTGAGCAGTTCTTC	CASSQGTIQLGEQFF
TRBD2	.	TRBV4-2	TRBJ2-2	TGTGCCAGCAGCCAAAATCTGAGAGGGACTAGCGGGGGGGCCGGGGAGCTGTTTTTT	CASSQNLRGTSGGAGELFF
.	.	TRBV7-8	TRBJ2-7	TGTGCCAGCAGCCCTAGGGGCCTCTCCTACGAGCAGTACTTC	CASSPRGLSYEQYF
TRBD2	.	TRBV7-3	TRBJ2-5	TGTGCCAGCAGCTTACTAGCGGGGGGACCACAAGAGACCCAGTACTTC	CASSLLAGGPQETQYF
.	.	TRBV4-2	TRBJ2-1	TGTGCCAGCAGCCCTGGACGGGAAGCAATAGGGGAGCAGTTCTTC	CASSPGREAIGEQFF
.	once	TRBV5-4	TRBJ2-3	TGTGCCAGCAGGCCCGACTTCGCTATTAGCACAGATACGCAGTATTTT	CASRPDFAISTDTQYF
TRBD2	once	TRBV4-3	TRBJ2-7	TGCGCCAGCAGCCCTCGTAGCGGGATGATCATCTACGAGCAGTACTTC	CASSPRSGMIIYEQYF
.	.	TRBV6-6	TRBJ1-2	TGTGCCAGCAGAGTAGACAGACAGTTCTATGGCTACACCTTC	CASRVDRQFYGYTF
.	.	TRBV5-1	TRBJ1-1	TGCGCCAGCAGCCTGAGCGGGGCCCTCGGAACTGAAGCTTTCTTT	CASSLSGALGTEAFF
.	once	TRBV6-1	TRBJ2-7	TGTGCCAGCAGTGAAGCCCCCTATCGCGACGAGCAGTACTTC	CASSEAPYRDEQYF
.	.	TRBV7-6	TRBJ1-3	TGTGCCAGCAGCTTAGCGGGCCCCAGGGGCGGAAACACCATATATTTT	CASSLAGPRGGNTIYF
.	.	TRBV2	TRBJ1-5	TGTGCCAGCAGTGTGGACAGTTTGAGCAATCAGCCCCAGCATTTT	CASSVDSLSNQPQHF
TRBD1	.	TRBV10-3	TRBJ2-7	TGTGCCATCAGTTCCCTGGGGGGACAGGGGAGCGACGAGCAGTACTTC	CAISSLGGQGSDEQYF
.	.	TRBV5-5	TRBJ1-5	TGTGCCAGCAGCTTGGAAGGGACACCAAACACCTATCAGCCCCAGCATTTT	CASSLEGTPNTYQPQHF
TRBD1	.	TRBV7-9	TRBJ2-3	TGTGCCAGCAGCGGGCCCGGGACAGGGATAGATACGCAGTATTTT	CASSGPGTGIDTQYF
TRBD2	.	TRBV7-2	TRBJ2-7	TGTGCCAGCAGCCTCTCAGCGGGGGGGCCCTACGAGCAGTACTTC	CASSLSAGGPYEQYF
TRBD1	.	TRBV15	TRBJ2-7	TGTGCCACCAGCAGGGACAGGGGCGCCTACGAGCAGTACTTC	CATSRDRGAYEQYF
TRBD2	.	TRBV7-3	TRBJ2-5	TGTGCCAGCAGCCCACGACTAGCGGGGGGGCAAGAGACCCAGTACTTC	CASSPRLAGGQETQYF
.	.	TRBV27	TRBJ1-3	TGTGCCAGCAGTATCGCGGGGGTTGGAAACACCATATATTTT	CASSIAGVGNTIYF
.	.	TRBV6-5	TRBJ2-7	TGTGCCAGCAGTTACCTAGGCAGAACCTACGAGCAGTACTTC	CASSYLGRTYEQYF
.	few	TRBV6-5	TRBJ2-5	TGTGCCAGCAGTTACAATAGAGGGGAGACCCAGTACTTC	CASSYNRGETQYF
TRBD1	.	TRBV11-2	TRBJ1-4	TGTGCCAGCAGCCTAGACAGGGGTCAAGAAAAACTGTTTTTT	CASSLDRGQEKLFF
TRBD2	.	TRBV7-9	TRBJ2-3	TGTGCCAGCAGCTTAGTTAGCGGGGGGGCCGATACGCAGTATTTT	CASSLVSGGADTQYF
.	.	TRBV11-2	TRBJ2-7	TGTGCCAGCAGCCGCATTGGCAGGGCAGGATCCTCCTACGAGCAGTACTTC	CASSRIGRAGSSYEQYF